This TCR beta chain originates from a study of early T cells in non-severe SARS-CoV-2 infection (dated by TCRdb to about 2021). Concerning the study at large: Bulk RNA from unsorted whole blood was used for TCR sequencing, so alpha and beta chains could not be paired.

Library preparation was by 5' RACE. Data came from a NextSeq 500. The TCR library protocol attached unique molecular identifiers to individual cDNA molecules to correct for sequencing error and PCR bias. Sequencing covered both TCR alpha and beta chains, and within each sample the abundances of alpha and beta sequences were tightly co-correlated. As for the original processing: Decombinator V4 was used to annotate TCR sequences for V gene, J gene and CDR3. Expanded TCRs were defined as changing significantly between any two time points under a Poisson model with p below 0.0001. TCR abundances were normalised to the total number of TCRs sequenced per sample and expressed as counts per million. TRAV1-2 paired with TRAJ12, TRAJ20 or TRAJ33 defined MAIT TCRs, while TRAV10 paired with TRAJ18 defined iNKT TCRs. VDJdb, accessed on 1 November 2021, was searched for TCRs annotated for CMV, EBV and SARS-CoV-2, and TCRs annotated for more than one antigen were excluded. TCRdb applied fastp at Q25 and MiXCR to the public reads, then kept only in-frame beta chains. CDR3 protein sequences are deduplicated, and each keeps its most common genes and DNA. These V and J calls are TCRdb output, not the study's own analysis. The sample has about 55,000 distinct CDR3 sequences on record, 9.5% to 15% of them singletons. The ten biggest clones cover under 4% of the sample.

V trim: 7 bases; J trim: 1 base; unmatched bases: 9. Looking up the germline V gene (reference sequence) yields CDR1 MNHEY and CDR2 SMNVEV. The CDR3, cysteine through phenylalanine, is 15 amino acids long. Only the CDR3 DNA is retained, 45 bases long and in frame from the first base. What the authors observed across the whole study: Matching against VDJdb was skewed toward anti-spike CD8 responses, likely underestimated virus-specific expansions, and missed private and CD4 specificities.

This clonotype has a handful of counts. Its antigen is currently not known. Base qualities were left out, and no much larger clone turns up one base away. This was a case-control study nested in a cohort of healthcare workers in London, UK, who had nasopharyngeal swab PCR tests and blood samples taken every week. Healthcare workers were recruited between 23 and 31 March 2020, during the week of the UK lockdown, and were followed weekly for up to roughly 15 weeks. The sequencing input was whole blood. The TCR comes from an adult who was a healthcare worker with PCR-confirmed SARS-CoV-2 infection or an uninfected control (not recorded which). The sequence is built from TRBV27 and TRBJ1-1, and TRBD1 aligns with 7 junction nucleotides. The CDR3 loop reads CASKNRRTGNTEAFF. The sequenced DNA is TGTGCCAGCAAAAACCGCCGGACAGGGAACACTGAAGCTTTCTTT.